This TCR beta chain came from a study of T cell repertoires in cytomegalovirus infection (dated 2019 in TCRdb). For the study in its entirety: Alongside well-studied HLA-B-restricted epitopes, the peptide stimulations were aimed at recently identified HLA-C-restricted CMV epitopes, whose presentation resists viral immunomodulation. Donor HLA type was relevant to the analysis, because carriage of CMV infection together with the matching HLA type was indicated by public TCR beta signatures. The research as a whole found: The ex vivo response was dominated by HLA-C-restricted CMV-specific TCR beta clonotypes, and the single most frequent clonotype in two of eight donors was supplied by these HLA-C-restricted clonotypes. In both this cohort and an independent cohort of some 350 donors, the cumulative frequency of public TCR beta family members distinguished carriers of CMV infection plus the relevant HLA type.

The sequencer listed for this sample is Illumina HiSeq 1500. TCRdb reprocessed the public reads (quality trimming at Q25 with fastp, clone calling with MiXCR) and kept in-frame beta chains. Rows with one shared CDR3 protein collapse into an entry with the most common genes and DNA. Recorded for this sample are roughly 990,000 distinct CDR3 sequences; around 29% of them occurred a single time. Clones ranked in the top ten supply about 14% of the sample. This clonotype was found a few times. This clone's antigen is unknown. Base qualities are not recorded, but no much larger clone differs from it by a single base. The germline V gene supplies CDR1 MNHEY and CDR2 SVGAGI. Counted from cysteine to phenylalanine, this CDR3 has 12 amino acids. Here the CDR3 DNA is all that survives: 36 bases in frame from base 1. The V and J ends are trimmed by 4 bases and 6 bases, leaving 9 bases between them. Explained via the paper, the treatment or condition label denotes: in vitro stimulation with specific CMV peptide epitopes to enrich CMV-specific T cells.

This TCR was recovered from a human donor in good health (CMV status not recorded). Some clones in this sample may be carry-over from other donors' samples. The receptor chain draws on TRBV6-5 and TRBJ1-1; the D gene is unclear. The specimen was cultured CD8+ T cells from PBMCs, collected from culture after CMV antigen stimulation. The CDR3: CASSSALAEAFF. The sequenced DNA is TGTGCCAGCAGTTCCGCCTTAGCTGAAGCTTTCTTT.